One TCR beta chain is described in this entry. Antigen unknown. These data belong to a study of cytomegalovirus exposure and HLA in healthy donors. Study-wide results and caveats: The majority of TCR sequences were rare, yet some public TCRs appeared in many donors. In vitro confirmation showed a few CMV-associated chains to be CMV antigen specific. The study designated fewer than 200 TCR beta chains cytomegalovirus-associated.

Germline V gives CDR1 SGHTA, CDR2 FQGTGA. The CDR3 sequence is 14 residues long. Losses at the gene ends were 2 bases for V and 3 bases for J; bases not matched to a gene: 3. The primer mix had 60 Vbeta and 13 Jbeta primers. Original processing notes: It was a later analysis that counted tens of millions of unique TCR beta chains, of which some 9.9 million were shared. Some clones are missing from TCRdb's copy, which holds only in-frame ones; the method was immunoSEQ multiplex PCR. That table gives V, J and clone size, and the DNA gave D and trimming. The sample table sets out about 110,000 clones. The V gene is TRBV7-3, the J gene TRBJ1-1; 7 positions match TRBD1. Sequenced material: PBMCs. The receptor was isolated from a man aged 35 to 55 in good health and CMV-seropositive. The CDR3 loop reads CASSLGQGDTEAFF. CDR3 DNA: TGTGCCAGCAGCTTAGGCCAGGGGGACACTGAAGCTTTCTTT. Together with reference TRBV7-3 and TRBJ1-1, the CDR3 gives the full variable domain: GAGVSQTPSNKVTEKGKYVELRCDPISGHTALYWYRQSLGQGPEFLIYFQGTGAADDSGLPNDRFFAVRPEGSVSTLKIQRTERGDSAVYLCASSLGQGDTEAFFGQGTRLTVV.